The rows below give T cell receptor beta chains drawn from one sample of a study of blood T cell repertoires in COVID-19. TCRdb's table, derived via immunoSEQ multiplex PCR, lists solely in-frame clones and lacks some. The sample has around 75,000 clones; 85% to 90% are singletons. The source material was peripheral blood. The receptors originated from a man between 60 and 70 years old with acute or convalescent COVID-19. Both conserved end residues are part of each CDR3. A D gene is named only where the DNA matches it firmly. A clone size is listed for some rows: how often the clone was seen (once, few, many), or a class if it is expanded.

cdr3_length,d_call,v_call,clone_size,j_call,cdr3_aa,cdr3_nt
14,NA,TRBV6-5,NA,TRBJ1-1,CASSYATANTEAFF,TGTGCCAGCAGTTACGCGACAGCGAACACTGAAGCTTTCTTT
17,TRBD2,TRBV11-2,once,TRBJ2-1,CASSLGVAGGPYNEQFF,TGTGCCAGCAGCTTAGGGGTAGCGGGAGGGCCATATAATGAGCAGTTCTTC
16,NA,TRBV24-1,NA,TRBJ2-3,CATSDPQGPSTDTQYF,TGTGCCACCAGTGATCCACAGGGCCCTAGCACAGATACGCAGTATTTT
15,NA,TRBV11-1,NA,TRBJ2-4,CASSLGTLKGNIQYF,TGTGCCAGCAGCCTTGGGACTCTAAAGGGAAACATTCAGTACTTC
18,TRBD1,TRBV19,NA,TRBJ2-5,CASSPGTGVSRYQETQYF,TGTGCCAGTAGTCCCGGGACAGGGGTTTCTAGATATCAAGAGACCCAGTACTTC
14,TRBD2,TRBV9,NA,TRBJ2-7,CASSPRTSGYEQYF,TGTGCCAGCAGCCCACGGACTAGCGGCTACGAGCAGTACTTC
13,TRBD1,TRBV6-4,NA,TRBJ2-4,CASSEGTGNIQYF,TGTGCCAGCAGTGAGGGGACAGGCAACATTCAGTACTTC
15,NA,TRBV5-1,NA,TRBJ1-4,CASSSPGPSGEKLFF,TGCGCCAGCAGCTCCCCAGGGCCCAGTGGGGAAAAACTGTTTTTT
14,NA,TRBV11-1,NA,TRBJ2-5,CASSPLQGTKTQYF,TGTGCCAGCAGCCCCCTGCAGGGTACGAAGACCCAGTACTTC
12,TRBD1,TRBV2,NA,TRBJ2-1,CASRTGPNEQFF,TGTGCCAGCCGGACAGGTCCGAATGAGCAGTTCTTC
18,TRBD2,TRBV10-1,NA,TRBJ2-1,CASSESGVRGGSYNEQFF,TGCGCCAGCAGTGAGTCGGGTGTGCGGGGGGGCTCCTACAATGAGCAGTTCTTC
15,TRBD1,TRBV19,NA,TRBJ2-2,CASTPWDSNTGELFF,TGTGCCAGTACCCCATGGGACAGTAACACCGGGGAGCTGTTTTTT
16,TRBD1,TRBV6-1,NA,TRBJ2-3,CASSAGQGTSTDTQYF,TGTGCCAGCAGTGCGGGACAGGGAACTAGCACAGATACGCAGTATTTT
17,TRBD2,TRBV5-1,once,TRBJ2-5,CASSFGLAGRPGETQYF,TGCGCCAGCAGCTTTGGACTAGCGGGGAGGCCGGGGGAGACCCAGTACTTC
11,NA,TRBV10-3,NA,TRBJ1-1,CAIKKTGEAFF,TGTGCCATCAAGAAGACAGGAGAAGCTTTCTTT
15,NA,TRBV27,NA,TRBJ1-2,CASSLLGRGGGGYTF,TGTGCCAGCAGTTTATTAGGCAGGGGCGGTGGAGGCTACACCTTC
15,TRBD2,TRBV6-6,NA,TRBJ2-5,CASTPSQTSGETQYF,TGTGCCAGCACCCCCTCTCAGACTAGCGGAGAGACCCAGTACTTC
15,TRBD2,TRBV12-5,NA,TRBJ2-1,CASGNSGGTYNEQFF,TGTGCTAGTGGGAATAGCGGGGGGACCTACAATGAGCAGTTCTTC
13,NA,TRBV12-3/TRBV12-4,once,TRBJ1-1,CASSWTADTEAFF,TGTGCCAGCAGTTGGACAGCGGACACTGAAGCTTTCTTT
15,NA,TRBV19,NA,TRBJ2-7,CATSWGDLPSYEQYF,TGTGCCACCTCTTGGGGGGACCTCCCCTCCTACGAGCAGTACTTC
11,NA,TRBV30,NA,TRBJ2-5,CAWSGGETQYF,TGTGCCTGGAGTGGAGGGGAGACCCAGTACTTC
12,TRBD1,TRBV13,NA,TRBJ1-4,CASSPRQGSLFF,TGTGCCAGCAGCCCACGACAGGGTTCACTGTTTTTT
15,TRBD2,TRBV6-5,NA,TRBJ2-1,CASRESGATYNEQFF,TGTGCCAGCAGGGAGAGCGGGGCTACCTACAATGAGCAGTTCTTC
15,NA,TRBV7-3,once,TRBJ1-2,CASSLGPGEAYGYTF,TGTGCCAGCAGCTTAGGGCCAGGGGAAGCCTATGGCTACACCTTC
11,TRBD1,TRBV20-1,NA,TRBJ1-1,CSAPGQTEAFF,TGCAGTGCACCGGGACAGACTGAAGCTTTCTTT
16,TRBD2,TRBV18,NA,TRBJ2-3,CASSPLASGHTDTQYF,TGTGCCAGCTCACCATTGGCTAGCGGGCACACAGATACGCAGTATTTT
17,TRBD1,TRBV7-9,NA,TRBJ1-4,CASSLAVGQGGFGKLFF,TGTGCCAGCAGCTTAGCGGTGGGACAGGGTGGATTTGGAAAACTGTTTTTT
14,TRBD2,TRBV11-3,NA,TRBJ2-5,CASSSGGAWETQYF,TGTGCCAGCAGTAGCGGGGGGGCCTGGGAGACCCAGTACTTC
18,TRBD2,TRBV10-1,NA,TRBJ2-1,CASSDRTSGRALYNEQFF,TGCGCCAGCAGTGACCGGACTAGCGGGAGGGCCCTCTACAATGAGCAGTTCTTC
15,TRBD2,TRBV5-1,NA,TRBJ2-7,CASSGGTSGRYEQYF,TGCGCCAGCAGCGGCGGGACTAGCGGGAGATACGAGCAGTACTTC
13,NA,TRBV6-6,NA,TRBJ1-1,CASSPQTDTEAFF,TGTGCCAGCAGCCCTCAAACGGACACTGAAGCTTTCTTT
18,TRBD1,TRBV6-1,NA,TRBJ1-5,CASSEDVQGDHSNQPQHF,TGTGCCAGCAGTGAAGATGTACAGGGGGACCATAGCAATCAGCCCCAGCATTTT
12,NA,TRBV5-1,NA,TRBJ2-5,CASSLGHGTQYF,TGCGCCAGCAGCTTGGGGCATGGCACCCAGTACTTC
16,TRBD2,TRBV6-5,NA,TRBJ2-5,CASSYGTSGAQETQYF,TGTGCCAGCAGTTACGGGACTAGCGGGGCCCAAGAGACCCAGTACTTC
14,TRBD1,TRBV15,once,TRBJ2-7,CATSRGQGGYEQYF,TGTGCCACCAGCAGAGGACAGGGTGGGTACGAGCAGTACTTC
14,NA,TRBV7-9,NA,TRBJ2-5,CASSLLLETETQYF,TGTGCCAGCAGCTTATTACTAGAGACGGAGACCCAGTACTTC
15,TRBD1,TRBV2,NA,TRBJ1-4,CASSDRGMSNEKLFF,TGTGCCAGCAGCGACAGGGGAATGTCTAATGAAAAACTGTTTTTT
16,NA,TRBV18,NA,TRBJ1-6,CASSPTDQGYNSPLHF,TGTGCCAGCTCACCGACGGACCAGGGCTATAATTCACCCCTCCACTTT
17,TRBD2,TRBV10-1,NA,TRBJ2-1,CASSEGTSGGSYNEQFF,TGCGCCAGCAGTGAAGGGACTAGCGGGGGTTCCTACAATGAGCAGTTCTTC
13,NA,TRBV3-1/TRBV3-2,NA,TRBJ1-1,CASSQAGDTEAFF,TGTGCCAGCAGCCAAGCAGGGGACACTGAAGCTTTCTTT
15,NA,TRBV4-1,NA,TRBJ1-1,CASSQVGTRGTEAFF,TGCGCCAGCAGCCAGGTGGGGACGCGGGGCACTGAAGCTTTCTTT
15,NA,TRBV6-5,NA,TRBJ2-1,CASSRHRLSYNEQFF,TGTGCCAGCAGCAGACACCGCCTCTCCTACAATGAGCAGTTCTTC
16,TRBD2,TRBV5-6,NA,TRBJ2-7,CASSLGVRGNSYEQYF,TGTGCCAGCAGCTTGGGGGTGCGGGGGAACTCCTACGAGCAGTACTTC
15,NA,TRBV19,NA,TRBJ2-7,CASSTPGNRYSEQYF,TGTGCCAGTAGTACTCCAGGGAATAGGTATTCCGAGCAGTACTTC
14,TRBD1,TRBV7-6,NA,TRBJ1-6,CASSPAGGRSPLHF,TGTGCCAGCAGCCCGGCAGGGGGAAGATCACCCCTCCACTTT
13,NA,TRBV27,NA,TRBJ2-1,CASSSGQLNEQFF,TGTGCCAGCTCCTCCGGACAGCTAAATGAGCAGTTCTTC
15,NA,TRBV9,NA,TRBJ2-2,CASSAGLANTGELFF,TGTGCCAGCAGCGCGGGACTCGCTAACACCGGGGAGCTGTTTTTT
19,NA,TRBV13,NA,TRBJ1-6,CASRSLGHPISSYNSPLHF,TGTGCCAGCAGGTCCCTGGGACACCCGATTAGCTCCTATAATTCACCCCTCCACTTT